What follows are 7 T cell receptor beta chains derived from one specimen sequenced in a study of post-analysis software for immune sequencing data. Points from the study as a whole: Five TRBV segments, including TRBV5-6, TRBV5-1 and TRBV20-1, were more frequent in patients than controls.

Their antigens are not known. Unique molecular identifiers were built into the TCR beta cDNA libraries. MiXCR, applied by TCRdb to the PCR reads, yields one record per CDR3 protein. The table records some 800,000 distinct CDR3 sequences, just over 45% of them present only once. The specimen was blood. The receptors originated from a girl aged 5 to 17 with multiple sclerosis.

The CDR3 loop reads CASSEARTSFSFYNEQFF. CDR3 DNA: TGTGCCAGCAGTGAAGCGCGGACTAGCTTCTCCTTTTACAATGAGCAGTTCTTC. The chain is built from TRBV6-1 and TRBJ2-1; TRBD2 aligns across 8 bases. J gave up 4 bases and V 0 bases, and 11 bases lay outside the gene matches. This CDR3 is built from 18 residues. Germline V gene lookup returns CDR1 MNHNS and CDR2 SASEGT.

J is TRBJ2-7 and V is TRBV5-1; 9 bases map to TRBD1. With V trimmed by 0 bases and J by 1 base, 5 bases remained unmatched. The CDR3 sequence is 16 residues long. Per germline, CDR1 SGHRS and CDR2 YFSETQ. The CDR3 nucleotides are TGCGCCAGCAGCTTGGTGGGACAGGGTTTGTCCTACGAGCAGTACTTC. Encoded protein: CASSLVGQGLSYEQYF.

CDR3 residues: CSVRELGDTQYF. CDR3 nucleotide sequence: TGCAGCGTAAGGGAACTTGGAGATACGCAGTATTTT. This chain joins TRBV29-1 and TRBJ2-3; D unresolved. The CDR3 totals 12 residues. V dropped 6 bases and J dropped 5 bases, with 12 bases sitting between them. CDR1 and CDR2 (germline): SQVTM, ANQGSEA.

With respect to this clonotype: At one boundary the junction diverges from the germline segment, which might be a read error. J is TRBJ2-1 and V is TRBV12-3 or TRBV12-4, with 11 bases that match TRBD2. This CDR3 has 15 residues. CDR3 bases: TGTGCCAGCAGTGTAGCGGGAGGGCCGGGCAATGAGCAGTTCTTC. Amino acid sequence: CASSVAGGPGNEQFF.

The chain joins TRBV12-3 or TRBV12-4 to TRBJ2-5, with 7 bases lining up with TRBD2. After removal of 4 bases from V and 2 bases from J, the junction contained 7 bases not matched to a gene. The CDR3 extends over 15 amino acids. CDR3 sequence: CASSSNRGDQETQYF. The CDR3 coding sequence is TGTGCCAGCAGTTCCAACCGGGGGGATCAAGAGACCCAGTACTTC.

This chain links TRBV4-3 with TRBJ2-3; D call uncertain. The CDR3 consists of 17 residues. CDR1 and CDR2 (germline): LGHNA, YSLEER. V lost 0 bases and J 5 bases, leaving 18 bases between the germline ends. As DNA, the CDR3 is TGCGCCAGCAGCCAAGATGGAGTAGCAGAGCCCAAAGATACGCAGTATTTT. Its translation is CASSQDGVAEPKDTQYF.

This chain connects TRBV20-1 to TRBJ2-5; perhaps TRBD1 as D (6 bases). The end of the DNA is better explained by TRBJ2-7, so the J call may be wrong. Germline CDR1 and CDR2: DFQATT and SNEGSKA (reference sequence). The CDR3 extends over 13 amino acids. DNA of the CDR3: TGCAGTGCTAGATATCCAGGGGTCCACGAGCAGTACTTC. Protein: CSARYPGVHEQYF.